Given below is one T cell receptor beta chain in context. Its antigen remains unknown. This sample was included in a study of regulatory T cells in long-lasting Graves disease. Time point: newly diagnosed GD, antithyroid drugs for less than 3 months. The TCR library was prepared using RNA isolated from PBMCs. The study's findings and limits: Persistent patients had more shared public clonotypes (approximately 2,700) than new patients (approximately 970).

Trimming removed 5 bases from V and 3 bases from J; junction bases left unmatched: 9. Germline V gene sequence: CDR1 MDHEN, CDR2 SYDVKM. The length of the CDR3 is 17 residues. The TCR beta library used iRepertoire HTBI primers with Arm-PCR amplification of CDR3. TCRdb re-called the multiplex PCR reads with MiXCR, one entry per CDR3 protein. The sample holds about 610,000 distinct CDR3 sequences; about 16% are singletons and the top ten take about 11%. The sample also formed part of further work on T cells in Graves' hyperthyroidism and ophthalmopathy.

Specimen: peripheral blood mononuclear cells (PBMCs), collected at new diagnosis, from a patient treated with antithyroid drugs. This sequence was found in a man aged 18-30 years with Graves disease. The V call is TRBV28, the J call TRBJ2-3, with 12 bases that match TRBD2. The CDR3, as DNA: TGTGCCAGCAGTGGGGTCCTAGCGGGAGGGCCAACAGATACGCAGTATTTT. Its protein product is CASSGVLAGGPTDTQYF.